This entry describes one TCR beta chain. No antigen is known for it. There are no base qualities to consult, and no much larger clone falls within one base. TCRbeta CDR3 regions were amplified from genomic DNA by means of the immunoSEQ Assay, a bias-controlled multiplex PCR. The original pipeline was this. The number of nucleated cells in each sample was estimated from the amplification of reference gene primers within the assay. To quantify the absolute abundance of each unique TCRbeta CDR3 rearrangement, sequence reads were collapsed and filtered. Productive Simpson clonality was computed per sample as the square root of Simpson's diversity index over productive rearrangements. Sourced from immuneACCESS, this table was stored by TCRdb with only in-frame sequences that have V and J called. A share of the clones is absent; for the studies checked, an unresolved V gene accounts for under half, and the remainder has no known explanation. V and J calls and clone size follow that table, whereas D and trimming were derived from the DNA. The sample table shows hundreds of thousands of clones, and approximately 91% are seen once. Roughly 7.3% of the sample goes to the ten largest clones.

These data belong to a study of blood T cell repertoires in COVID-19 (dated by TCRdb to about 2020). Study-wide context: Collaborator samples came from the United States, Italy and Spain and covered acute and convalescent phases of COVID-19. Deeply sampled blood TCRbeta repertoires from subjects exposed to, actively infected with, or recovered from COVID-19 were included in the dataset. The samples were drawn from two sources: the first 160 participants of the ongoing ImmuneRACE study, and 1,000 to 1,500 subjects contributed by 6 global collaborators. Where HLA class I and class II types were available, the types were taken from metadata supplied by the sample provider, not from assay-based typing. The material from the prospective study consisted of cDNA or gDNA derived from T cells, B-cell-depleted T cells, or PBMCs. The repertoires were made available in a free public database intended to serve as a resource for research on the immune response to SARS-CoV-2. Nearly every sample came with metadata listing a de-identified subject ID, COVID-19 status, age in years and sex. What the research found in general, with its limitations: Clinical and demographic metadata were provided uncurated, with the amount varying by source and participant.

At one collaborating source in Seattle, patients were enrolled during active infection and were followed longitudinally through the course of disease. Collaborating institutions collected whole blood in K2EDTA tubes following their own protocols. For TCRbeta analysis, collaborators shipped samples as frozen whole blood, isolated PBMCs, or DNA extracted from either of those sample types. Including cysteine and phenylalanine, the CDR3 has 15 amino acids. Only the CDR3 DNA is retained, 45 bases long and in frame from the first base. The germline V gene (reference sequence) gives CDR1 as SEHNR and CDR2 as FQNEAQ. V gives up 3 bases and J gives up 4 bases, and the segment between their germline ends measures 10 bases.

The sequenced material came from peripheral blood. The rearrangement joined TRBV7-9 to TRBJ2-6, with a weak D call of TRBD1 (5 bases match). The receptor was derived from a woman aged 45-65 years with COVID-19, enrolled during active disease. CDR3 region: CASSFPGNGANVLTF. The DNA sequence is given as TGTGCCAGCAGCTTCCCAGGGAACGGGGCCAACGTCCTGACTTTC. Beyond the CDR3, the reference TRBV7-9 and TRBJ2-6 genes provide the residues; the full variable domain reads: DTGVSQNPRHKITKRGQNVTFRCDPISEHNRLYWYRQTLGQGPEFLTYFQNEAQLEKSRLLSDRFSAERPKGSFSTLEIQRTEQGDSAMYLCASSFPGNGANVLTFGAGSRLTVL.